The 11 T cell receptor beta chains listed next were all sequenced from one sample in a study of identical twins. TCRdb recomputed calls from the 5' RACE reads with MiXCR, one row per CDR3 protein. The repertoire holds 200,000 to 250,000 distinct CDR3 sequences, about 10% seen once, with 10% in the top ten. Material for sequencing was memory T cells sorted from blood. All receptors derive from a man aged 50-60 years in good health.

The V call is TRBV9, the J call TRBJ2-2; 9 nucleotides agree with TRBD1. The germline V gene encodes CDR1 SGDLS and CDR2 YYNGEE. CDR3 length: 16 residues. Trimming cost V 3 bases and J 7 bases; bases outside gene matches: 10. CDR3 sequence (DNA): TGTGCCAGCAGCGGCCCGGGACAGGGTGCTGTCGGGGAGCTGTTTTTT. Translation gives CASSGPGQGAVGELFF.

This chain connects TRBV4-2 to TRBJ2-1, with D possibly matching TRBD2 (6 bases). This CDR3 is 16 amino acids long. In germline, CDR1 is LGHNA, CDR2 YNFKEQ. The V gene lost 0 bases and the J gene lost 1 base, with 10 bases spanning the gap. The CDR3 reads CASSQEGGISYNEQFF. The CDR3 DNA sequence: TGTGCCAGCAGCCAAGAGGGGGGTATATCCTACAATGAGCAGTTCTTC.

This clonotype was seen ten or more times. The chain joins TRBV12-3 or TRBV12-4 to TRBJ2-1; D possibly corresponds to TRBD1 (6 bases). This CDR3 contains 15 residues. V was trimmed by 6 bases and J by 3 bases, leaving 15 bases between them. The CDR3 DNA is TGTGCCAGCAGGGGGGCAGACGGTATCTACAATGAGCAGTTCTTC. Translated: CASRGADGIYNEQFF.

This clonotype was seen repeatedly, ten times or more. The genes are TRBV19 and TRBJ2-6; D remains ambiguous. The CDR3 sequence is 13 residues long. V dropped 8 bases and J dropped 2 bases, with 7 bases sitting between them. Germline V gives CDR1 LNHDA, CDR2 SQIVND (reference sequence). The CDR3 coding sequence is TGTGCCAGTGGTGTTACTGGGGCCAACGTCCTGACTTTC. Residues: CASGVTGANVLTF.

This clonotype has ten or more counts. The CDR3 here is CASTKGASYNEQFF. The CDR3 DNA is TGTGCCAGCACAAAGGGGGCCTCCTACAATGAGCAGTTCTTC. The chain carries TRBV6-1 and TRBJ2-1; 7 nucleotides agree with TRBD1. The germline V gene encodes CDR1 MNHNS and CDR2 SASEGT. The length of the CDR3 is 14 residues. Germline trimming cut 7 bases from V and 0 bases from J; bases unmatched to any gene: 3.

This clonotype has ten or more counts. This rearrangement joins TRBV2 to TRBJ2-7, with D tentatively TRBD1 or TRBD2 (5 bases each). V lost 2 bases and J 6 bases, leaving 14 bases between the germline ends. Germline CDR1 reads SNHLY; CDR2 reads FYNNEI. There are 14 residues in the CDR3. In nucleotides, the CDR3 is TGTGCCAGCAGTGAAAGGCTAGCAGGGCTCGAGCAGTACTTC. It translates to CASSERLAGLEQYF.

This clonotype was counted many times. The V and J genes are TRBV20-1 and TRBJ2-3, with 7 bases lining up with TRBD2. Germline CDR1 DFQATT, CDR2 SNEGSKA (reference sequence). V gave up 5 bases and J gave up 8 bases; unmatched junction bases: 7. The CDR3 spans 12 residues. CDR3 sequence (DNA): TGCAGTGCTGGGACTACCTTCGGTACGCAGTATTTT. Encoded protein: CSAGTTFGTQYF.

CDR3 bases: TGTGCTAGTGGTTTGCACAGGGGGAACACCGGGGAGCTGTTTTTT. Translating it yields CASGLHRGNTGELFF. The genes are TRBV12-5 and TRBJ2-2; 7 nucleotides agree with TRBD1. The CDR3 is 15 residues long. The ends lost 2 bases at V and 1 base at J; junction bases unmatched: 1. CDR1 and CDR2 (germline): LGHNT, FRNRAP.

The V gene is TRBV20-1, the J gene TRBJ2-7; D is unresolved. The V gene lost 3 bases and the J gene lost 6 bases, with 12 bases spanning the gap. This CDR3 region has 12 residues. Germline CDR1 DFQATT, CDR2 SNEGSKA (reference sequence). As DNA, the CDR3 is TGCAGTGCTAGTGTATCCGTCGCCGAGCAGTACTTC. It encodes CSASVSVAEQYF.

To note about this clonotype: Possible read error: a much larger clone is one base away. This chain connects TRBV5-1 to TRBJ1-1; possible D gene TRBD1, 6 bases. CDR3 length equals 14 residues. V lost 0 bases to trimming and J lost 8 bases, with 14 bases between them. Germline values: CDR1 SGHRS, CDR2 YFSETQ. The CDR3: CASSLDQGTREAFF. Written as DNA, the CDR3 is TGCGCCAGCAGCTTGGACCAGGGGACGAGGGAAGCTTTCTTT. Variable domain in full (rest from reference TRBV5-1 and TRBJ1-1): KAGVTQTPRYLIKTRGQQVTLSCSPISGHRSVSWYQQTPGQGLQFLFEYFSETQRNKGNFPGRFSGRQFSNSRSEMNVSTLELGDSALYLCASSLDQGTREAFFGQGTRLTVV.

The gene calls are TRBV10-3 and TRBJ2-7, with D maybe TRBD2 (5 bases). V was pared by 3 bases and J by 5 bases, with 8 bases between. This CDR3 is 12 amino acids long. CDR1 ENHRY and CDR2 SYGVKD come from the germline V gene. CDR3 DNA: TGTGCCATCAGTGAAGGAGGTCACGAGCAGTACTTC. Its protein product is CAISEGGHEQYF.